This T cell receptor beta chain was captured in a study of regulatory T cells in long-lasting Graves disease. Regarding the study as a whole: Researchers examined only peripheral blood and not thyroid tissue.

This clonotype was observed a few times. Its target is unknown. Time point in this sample: newly diagnosed GD, antithyroid drugs for less than 3 months. RNA isolated from PBMCs was used to make the TCR library. With iRepertoire HTBI primers and Arm-PCR of CDR3 regions, TCR beta libraries were built. TCRdb used MiXCR to reprocess the multiplex PCR reads, holding one entry per CDR3 protein. Seen here are 400,000 to 650,000 distinct CDR3 sequences, approximately 16% observed once, and the top ten hold 25%. The CDR3 extends over 14 amino acids. Germline CDR1 and CDR2: LGHNT and FRNRAP. Trimming shortened V by 5 bases and J by 1 base, and 11 bases separated the two germline ends. These data were likewise used in another study, on T cells in Graves' hyperthyroidism and ophthalmopathy. This second study says: Researchers barred patients who had uncontrolled infection, other autoimmune disease, pregnancy or lactation.

The sample in question was peripheral blood mononuclear cells (PBMCs), obtained at new diagnosis, from a patient treated with antithyroid drugs. The rearrangement joins TRBV12-5 to TRBJ1-1; TRBD1 might be the D (5 bases). The source is a woman aged 40 to 65 with Graves disease. The CDR3 region is CASGRGRENTEAFF. The CDR3 nucleotides are TGTGCTAGTGGTCGGGGCAGGGAGAACACTGAAGCTTTCTTT.